This entry is about one T cell receptor (beta chain). This CDR3 has 14 residues. Germline V gene sequence: CDR1 LNHNV, CDR2 YYDKDF (reference sequence). The V end lost 0 bases, the J end lost 0 bases, and 5 bases lay between the germline ends. The data were obtained in a study of blood T cells in healthy people across ages. With a J-beta primer mix and a sample-barcoded 5' primer, a second PCR ran about 7 to 12 cycles. TCRdb used MiXCR to reprocess the 5' RACE reads, holding one entry per CDR3 protein. The table lists 850,000 to 1,000,000 distinct CDR3 sequences, around 48% of them singletons. Sample: blood. The chain is built from TRBV15 and TRBJ2-5, with unresolved D. The TCR sequence derives from a man aged 30 to 45 in good health. In DNA form, the CDR3 reads TGTGCCACCAGCAGAGATGGTGACCAAGAGACCCAGTACTTC. Its translation: CATSRDGDQETQYF.